Listed below are T cell receptor beta chains from one sample, sequenced in a study of long-term antiretroviral therapy in people with HIV. Produced via immunoSEQ multiplex PCR; TCRdb's table is partial and in-frame only. This table holds 15,000 to 20,000 clones, around 80% found once. The material was unsorted PBMCs, obtained 0.3 years before starting antiretroviral therapy. These receptors originate from a man aged 50-60 years with HIV. CDR3s include the opening cysteine and the closing phenylalanine or tryptophan. Each record gives: CDR3 length, clone size, V gene, J gene, CDR3 protein. Where a row states a size, it is once, few, many or the class of an expanded clone; other rows omit it.

>14|few|TRBV7-8|TRBJ1-2
CASSSSQQHYGYTF
>13|NA|TRBV6-5|TRBJ1-2
CASSSFPNYGYTF
>14|once|TRBV6-1|TRBJ2-2
CASRLQSNTGELFF
>16|few|TRBV5-1|TRBJ1-4
CASSLLTPSTNEKLFF
>15|NA|TRBV6-6|TRBJ2-7
CASSYGAGGSYEQYF
>15|few|TRBV14|TRBJ2-1
CASSQVGGTYNEQFF
>13|few|TRBV7-8|TRBJ1-2
CASSLGTAYGYTF
>13|NA|TRBV2|TRBJ1-3
CASGRSSGNTIYF
>16|few|TRBV14|TRBJ2-3
CASSLSSIRSTDTQYF
>17|NA|TRBV19|TRBJ1-5
CASSIDGTGGDYQPQHF
>12|NA|TRBV28|TRBJ2-7
CASSLYLEGQYF
>14|once|TRBV5-3|TRBJ1-1
CARGTGHRVTEAFF
>15|few|TRBV4-3|TRBJ2-7
CASSQRSGASYEQYF
>14|once|TRBV6-1|TRBJ2-3
CASKTGLVSDTQYF
>15|NA|TRBV6-4|TRBJ1-4
CASSPDPGSNEKLFF
>15|few|TRBV7-6|TRBJ2-1
CASSHDYRRPGEQFF